This T cell receptor beta chain was profiled in a study of low-dose radiotherapy and immunotherapy resistance in tumors. First-strand cDNA used TRAV- and TRBV-specific primers, covering alpha and beta chains. PCR amplification of the TCRs was performed with Phusion for 15 to 25 PCR cycles, and it relied on a constant-region primer together with a V-primer adapter. TCRdb independently ran MiXCR on the reads; one entry per CDR3 protein. The top ten hold 10% of the sample, which has 45,000 or so distinct CDR3 sequences, around 25% seen once. The time point denotes: after trial treatment. Treatment of the sample: LDRT plus nivolumab, ipilimumab, low-dose cyclophosphamide and aspirin (RACIN trial). CDR3 length equals 16 residues. Unmatched junction bases numbered 11, after V lost 4 bases and J lost 3 bases. Germline V lookup: CDR1 PRHDT, CDR2 FYEKMQ (reference sequence).

The chain couples TRBV13 to TRBJ2-5; the match to TRBD2 covers 7 bases. The clonotype was recovered from a male donor with prostate cancer. Sequenced material: PBMCs, taken after low-dose radiotherapy plus immunotherapy. As DNA, the CDR3 is TGTGCCAGCAGCTCGGGAGTAGCGGGTGGAAAAGAGACCCAGTACTTC. It yields the protein CASSSGVAGGKETQYF.